A selection of T cell receptor beta chains follows, all from one sample in a study of cytomegalovirus exposure and HLA in healthy donors. Some clones are missing from TCRdb's copy, which holds only in-frame ones; the method was immunoSEQ multiplex PCR. The sample yields approximately 150,000 clones, approximately 79% seen once. Sequencing was carried out using PBMCs. These receptors came from a man between 40 and 49 years old in good health and CMV-seropositive. Both conserved end residues are part of each CDR3.

TRBJ2-7 | TRBV7-2 | CASSLSPLYEQYF
TRBJ2-1 | TRBV14 | CASSHGTTLNEQFF
TRBJ2-7 | TRBV18 | CASSLSGRAYEQYF
TRBJ2-5 | TRBV6-4 | CASPLPRDRLPTYF
TRBJ1-1 | TRBV5-4 | CASTTWGLNTEAFF
TRBJ2-1 | TRBV6-1 | CASSGVAGGLGEQFF
TRBJ2-7 | TRBV5-6 | CASSFSSYEQYF
TRBJ1-5 | TRBV30 | CAWGGTENQPQHF
TRBJ2-5 | TRBV19 | CASSRGGVQETQYF
TRBJ2-1 | TRBV28 | CASSGSSGRPHEQFF
TRBJ2-2 | TRBV2 | CASMEDRVRTGELFF
TRBJ2-4 | TRBV10-3 | CAISESRIDQPGRAKNIQYF
TRBJ2-1 | TRBV7-8 | CASSFREGRNEQFF
TRBJ2-7 | TRBV9 | CASSPRTSGAREQYF
TRBJ1-2 | TRBV19 | CASTPTEIRAYGYTF
TRBJ2-7 | TRBV5-8 | CASSLLAGRLYEQYF